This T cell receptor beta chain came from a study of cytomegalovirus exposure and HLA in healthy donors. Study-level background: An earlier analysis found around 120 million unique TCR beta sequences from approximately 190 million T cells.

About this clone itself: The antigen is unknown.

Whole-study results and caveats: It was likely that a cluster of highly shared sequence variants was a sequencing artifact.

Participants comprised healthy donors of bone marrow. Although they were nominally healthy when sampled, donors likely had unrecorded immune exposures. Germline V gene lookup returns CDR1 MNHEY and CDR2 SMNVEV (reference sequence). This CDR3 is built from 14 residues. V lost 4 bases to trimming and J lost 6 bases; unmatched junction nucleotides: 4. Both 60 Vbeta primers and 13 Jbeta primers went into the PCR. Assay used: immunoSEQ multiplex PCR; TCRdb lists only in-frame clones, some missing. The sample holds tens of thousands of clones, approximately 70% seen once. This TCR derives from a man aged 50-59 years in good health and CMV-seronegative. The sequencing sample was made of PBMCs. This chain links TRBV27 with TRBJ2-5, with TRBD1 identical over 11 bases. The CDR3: CASSWGQGGKTQYF. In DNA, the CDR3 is TGTGCCAGCAGTTGGGGACAGGGGGGGAAGACCCAGTACTTC.